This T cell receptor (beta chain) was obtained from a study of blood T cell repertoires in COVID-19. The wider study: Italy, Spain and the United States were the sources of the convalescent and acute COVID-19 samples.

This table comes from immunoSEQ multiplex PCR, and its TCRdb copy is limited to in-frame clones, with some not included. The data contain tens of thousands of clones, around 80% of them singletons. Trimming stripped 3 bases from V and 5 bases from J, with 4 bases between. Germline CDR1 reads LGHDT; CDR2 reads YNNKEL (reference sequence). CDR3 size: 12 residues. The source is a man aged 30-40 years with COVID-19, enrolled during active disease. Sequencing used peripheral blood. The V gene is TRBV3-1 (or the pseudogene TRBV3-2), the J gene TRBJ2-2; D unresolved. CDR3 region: CASSQQTGELFF. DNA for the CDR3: TGTGCCAGCAGCCAGCAGACCGGGGAGCTGTTTTTT.